The clone carrying this TCR beta chain has a handful of counts. The antigen remains undetermined. This entry belongs to a study of T cell responses to AZD1222 COVID-19 vaccine. Whole-study results and caveats: Spike was spanned by vaccine-associated CD4 TCRs, which were dominant at 160-218 and 743-854. Nearly half of unique spike-specific TCRs reportedly avoided B.1.351 and B.1.1.7 mutated regions. Donor demographics were predominantly white British with a female majority; clonal diversity may be underestimated.

Libraries were prepared by immunoSEQ multiplex PCR; TCRdb keeps only in-frame clonotypes and omits some of them. Among some 130,000 clones listed, about 90% were seen once. Pooling was applied to second doses at about 4 or about 12 weeks. V lost 0 bases and J 0 bases, leaving 9 bases between the germline ends. This CDR3 is built from 16 residues. Germline V gives CDR1 LGHNA, CDR2 YSLEER. The rearrangement joins TRBV4-3 to TRBJ1-5; D call uncertain. The material was peripheral blood, obtained 28 days after the second AZD1222 dose. The receptor's source is an adult who received the AZD1222 COVID-19 vaccine. The DNA for the CDR3 is TGCGCCAGCAGCCAAGAGTACACTAATAGCAATCAGCCCCAGCATTTT. Residues: CASSQEYTNSNQPQHF.